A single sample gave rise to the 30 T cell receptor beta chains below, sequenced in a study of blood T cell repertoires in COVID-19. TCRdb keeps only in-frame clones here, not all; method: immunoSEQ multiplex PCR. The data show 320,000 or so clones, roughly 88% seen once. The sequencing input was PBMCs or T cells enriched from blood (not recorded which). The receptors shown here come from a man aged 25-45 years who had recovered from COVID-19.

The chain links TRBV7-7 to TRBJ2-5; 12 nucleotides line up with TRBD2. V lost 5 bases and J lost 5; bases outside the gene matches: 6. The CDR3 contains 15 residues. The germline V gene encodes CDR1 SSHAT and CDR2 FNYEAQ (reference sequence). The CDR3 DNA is TGTGCCAGCAGCCAAGAGGGACTAGCGGGCGAGACCCAGTACTTC. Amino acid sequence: CASSQEGLAGETQYF.

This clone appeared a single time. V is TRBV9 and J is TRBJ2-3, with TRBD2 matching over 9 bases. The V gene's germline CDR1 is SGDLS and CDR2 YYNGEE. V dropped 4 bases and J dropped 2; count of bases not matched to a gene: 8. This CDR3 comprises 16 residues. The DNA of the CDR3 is TGTGCCAGCAGCCCCATCGAGCGGGGGGTCACAGATACGCAGTATTTT. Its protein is CASSPIERGVTDTQYF.

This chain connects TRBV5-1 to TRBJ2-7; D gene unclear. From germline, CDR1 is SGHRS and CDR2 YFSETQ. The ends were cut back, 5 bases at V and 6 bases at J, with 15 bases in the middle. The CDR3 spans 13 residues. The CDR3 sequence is CASRSYSTSEQYF. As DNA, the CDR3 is TGCGCCAGCAGGTCATATAGCACGAGCGAGCAGTACTTC.

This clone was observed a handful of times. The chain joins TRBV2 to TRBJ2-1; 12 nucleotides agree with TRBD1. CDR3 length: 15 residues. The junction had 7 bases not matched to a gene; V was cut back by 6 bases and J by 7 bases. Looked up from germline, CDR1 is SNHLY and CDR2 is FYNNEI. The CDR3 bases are TGTGCCAGCAGCGACGGGACAGGGGGCTTTAATGAGCAGTTCTTC. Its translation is CASSDGTGGFNEQFF.

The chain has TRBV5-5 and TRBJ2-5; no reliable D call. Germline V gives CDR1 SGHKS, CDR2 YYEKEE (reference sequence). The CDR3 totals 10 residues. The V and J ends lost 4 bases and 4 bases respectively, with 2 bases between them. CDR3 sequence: CASSRETQYF. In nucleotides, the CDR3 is TGTGCCAGCAGCCGAGAGACCCAGTACTTC.

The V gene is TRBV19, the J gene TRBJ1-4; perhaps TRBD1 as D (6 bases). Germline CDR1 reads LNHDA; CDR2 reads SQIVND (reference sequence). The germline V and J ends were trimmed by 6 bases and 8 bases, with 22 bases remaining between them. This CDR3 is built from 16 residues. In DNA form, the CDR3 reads TGTGCCAGTAGAAAATTTGGTGAAGGGGGTGGCGAAAAACTGTTTTTT. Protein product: CASRKFGEGGGEKLFF. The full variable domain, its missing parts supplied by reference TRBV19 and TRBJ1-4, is DGGITQSPKYLFRKEGQNVTLSCEQNLNHDAMYWYRQDPGQGLRLIYYSQIVNDFQKGDIAEGYSVSREKKESFPLTVTSAQKNPTAFYLCASRKFGEGGGEKLFFGSGTQLSVL.

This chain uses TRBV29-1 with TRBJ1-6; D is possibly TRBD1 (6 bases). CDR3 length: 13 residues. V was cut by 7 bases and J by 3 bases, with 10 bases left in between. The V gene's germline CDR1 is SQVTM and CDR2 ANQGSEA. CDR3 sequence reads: CSAGVDYNSPLHF. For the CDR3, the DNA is TGCAGCGCAGGGGTCGACTATAATTCACCCCTCCACTTT. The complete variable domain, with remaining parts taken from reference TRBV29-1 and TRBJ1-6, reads SAVISQKPSRDICQRGTSLTIQCQVDSQVTMMFWYRQQPGQSLTLIATANQGSEATYESGFVIDKFPISRPNLTFSTLTVSNMSPEDSSIYLCSAGVDYNSPLHFGNGTRLTVT.

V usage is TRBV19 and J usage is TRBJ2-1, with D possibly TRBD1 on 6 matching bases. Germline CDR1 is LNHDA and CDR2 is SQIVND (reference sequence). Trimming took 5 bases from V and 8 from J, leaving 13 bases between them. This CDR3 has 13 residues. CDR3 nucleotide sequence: TGTGCCAGTAGTTCTTACAGGGCCGATGAGCAGTTCTTC. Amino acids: CASSSYRADEQFF.

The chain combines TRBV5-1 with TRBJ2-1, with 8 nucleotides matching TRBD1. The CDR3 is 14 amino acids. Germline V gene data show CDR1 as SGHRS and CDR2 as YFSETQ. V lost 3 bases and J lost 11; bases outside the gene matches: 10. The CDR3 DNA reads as TGCGCCAGCAGCTACTTCGGCCGACAGGGGCAGCAGTTCTTC. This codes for CASSYFGRQGQQFF. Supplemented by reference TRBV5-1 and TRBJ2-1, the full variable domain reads KAGVTQTPRYLIKTRGQQVTLSCSPISGHRSVSWYQQTPGQGLQFLFEYFSETQRNKGNFPGRFSGRQFSNSRSEMNVSTLELGDSALYLCASSYFGRQGQQFFGPGTRLTVL.

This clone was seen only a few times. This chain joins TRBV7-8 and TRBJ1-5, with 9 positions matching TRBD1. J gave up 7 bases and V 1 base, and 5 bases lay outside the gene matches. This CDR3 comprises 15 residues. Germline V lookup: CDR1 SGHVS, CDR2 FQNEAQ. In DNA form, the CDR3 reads TGTGCCAGCAGCTTAGGACAGGGGGTCTGGCAGCCCCAGCATTTT. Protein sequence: CASSLGQGVWQPQHF.

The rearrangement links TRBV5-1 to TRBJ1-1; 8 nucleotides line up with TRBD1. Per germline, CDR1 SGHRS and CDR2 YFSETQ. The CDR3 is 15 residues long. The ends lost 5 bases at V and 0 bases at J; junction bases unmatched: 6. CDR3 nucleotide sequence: TGCGCCAGCAGTTTTACAGGGGGTTTGAACACTGAAGCTTTCTTT. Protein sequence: CASSFTGGLNTEAFF.

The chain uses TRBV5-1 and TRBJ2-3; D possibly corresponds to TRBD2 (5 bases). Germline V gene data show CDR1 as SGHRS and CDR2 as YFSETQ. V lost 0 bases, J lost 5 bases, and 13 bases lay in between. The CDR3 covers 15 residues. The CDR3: CASSLGGLGEDTQYF. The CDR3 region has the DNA TGCGCCAGCAGCTTGGGCGGGTTGGGAGAAGATACGCAGTATTTT. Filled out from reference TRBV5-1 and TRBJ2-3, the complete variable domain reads KAGVTQTPRYLIKTRGQQVTLSCSPISGHRSVSWYQQTPGQGLQFLFEYFSETQRNKGNFPGRFSGRQFSNSRSEMNVSTLELGDSALYLCASSLGGLGEDTQYFGPGTRLTVL.

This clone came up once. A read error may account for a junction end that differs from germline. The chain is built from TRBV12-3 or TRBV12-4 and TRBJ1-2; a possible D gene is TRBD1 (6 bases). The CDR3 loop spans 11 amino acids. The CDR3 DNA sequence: TGTGCCAGCAGTTTAAAGACAGGATTAGGCTTC. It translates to CASSLKTGLGF.

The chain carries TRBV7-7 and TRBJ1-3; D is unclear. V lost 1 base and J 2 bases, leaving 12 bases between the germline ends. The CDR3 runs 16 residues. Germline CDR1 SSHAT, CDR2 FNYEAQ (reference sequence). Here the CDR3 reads CASSLGPGSAGNTIYF. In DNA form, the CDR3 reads TGTGCCAGCAGCTTAGGACCGGGTTCAGCTGGAAACACCATATATTTT.

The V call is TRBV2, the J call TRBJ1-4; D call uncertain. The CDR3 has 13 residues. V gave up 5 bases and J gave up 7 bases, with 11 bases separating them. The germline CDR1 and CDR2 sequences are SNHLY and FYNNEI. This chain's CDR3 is CASSYMEGEKLFF. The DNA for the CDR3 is TGTGCCAGCAGTTACATGGAGGGTGAAAAACTGTTTTTT.

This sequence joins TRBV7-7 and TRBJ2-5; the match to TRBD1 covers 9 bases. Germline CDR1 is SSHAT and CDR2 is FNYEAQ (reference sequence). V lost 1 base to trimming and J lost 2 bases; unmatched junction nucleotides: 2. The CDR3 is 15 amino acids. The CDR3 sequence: CASSLGGTGQETQYF. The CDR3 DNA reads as TGTGCCAGCAGCTTAGGAGGGACAGGGCAAGAGACCCAGTACTTC.

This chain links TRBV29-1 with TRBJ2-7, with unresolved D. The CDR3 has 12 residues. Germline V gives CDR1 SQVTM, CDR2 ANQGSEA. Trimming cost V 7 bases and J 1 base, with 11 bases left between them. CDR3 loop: CSALGSSYEQYF. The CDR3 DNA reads TGCAGCGCCCTAGGCAGTTCCTACGAGCAGTACTTC.

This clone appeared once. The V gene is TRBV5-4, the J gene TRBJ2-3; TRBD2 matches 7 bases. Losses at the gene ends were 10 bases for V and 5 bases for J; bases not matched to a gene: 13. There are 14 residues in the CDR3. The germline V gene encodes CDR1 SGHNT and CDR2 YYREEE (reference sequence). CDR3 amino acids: CAAGHRGREDTQYF. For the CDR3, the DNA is TGTGCCGCAGGGCACAGAGGGAGGGAAGATACGCAGTATTTT. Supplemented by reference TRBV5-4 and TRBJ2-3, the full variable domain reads ETGVTQSPTHLIKTRGQQVTLRCSSQSGHNTVSWYQQALGQGPQFIFQYYREEENGRGNFPPRFSGLQFPNYSSELNVNALELDDSALYLCAAGHRGREDTQYFGPGTRLTVL.

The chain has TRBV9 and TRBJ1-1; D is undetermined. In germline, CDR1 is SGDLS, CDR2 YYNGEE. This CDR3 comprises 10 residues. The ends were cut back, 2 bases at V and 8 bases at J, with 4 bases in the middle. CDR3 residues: CASSVLEAFF. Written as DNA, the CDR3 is TGTGCCAGCAGCGTCTTAGAAGCTTTCTTT.

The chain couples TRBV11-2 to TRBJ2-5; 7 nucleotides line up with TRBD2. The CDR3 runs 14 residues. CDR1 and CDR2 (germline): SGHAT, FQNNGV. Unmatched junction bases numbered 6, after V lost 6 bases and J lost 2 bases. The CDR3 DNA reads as TGTGCCAGCAGTTGGGGGGGTTCGCAAGAGACCCAGTACTTC. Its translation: CASSWGGSQETQYF.

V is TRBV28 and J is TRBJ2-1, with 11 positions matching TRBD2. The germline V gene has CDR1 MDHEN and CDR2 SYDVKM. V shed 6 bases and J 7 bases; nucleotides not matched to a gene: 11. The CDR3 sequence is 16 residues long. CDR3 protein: CASRGSLAGGWNEQFF. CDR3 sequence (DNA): TGTGCCAGCAGGGGGAGCCTAGCGGGGGGTTGGAATGAGCAGTTCTTC.

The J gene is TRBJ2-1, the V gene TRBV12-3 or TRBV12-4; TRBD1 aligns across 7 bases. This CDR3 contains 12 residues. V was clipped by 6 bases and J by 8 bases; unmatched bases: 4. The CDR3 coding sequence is TGTGCCAGCAGGGAACAGGGGCATGAGCAGTTCTTC. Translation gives CASREQGHEQFF.

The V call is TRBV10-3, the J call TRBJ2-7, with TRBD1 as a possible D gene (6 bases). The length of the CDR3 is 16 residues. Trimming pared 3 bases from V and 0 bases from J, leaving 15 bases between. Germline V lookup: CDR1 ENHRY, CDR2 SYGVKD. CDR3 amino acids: CAISDYLTGRSYEQYF. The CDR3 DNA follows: TGTGCCATCAGTGATTACCTTACAGGGCGCTCCTACGAGCAGTACTTC.

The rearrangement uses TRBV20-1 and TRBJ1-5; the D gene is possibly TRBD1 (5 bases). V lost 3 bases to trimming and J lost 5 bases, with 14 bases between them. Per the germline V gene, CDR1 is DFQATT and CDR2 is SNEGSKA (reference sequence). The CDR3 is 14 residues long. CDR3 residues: CSASFFRVDQPQHF. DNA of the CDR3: TGCAGTGCTAGTTTTTTCAGGGTTGATCAGCCCCAGCATTTT.

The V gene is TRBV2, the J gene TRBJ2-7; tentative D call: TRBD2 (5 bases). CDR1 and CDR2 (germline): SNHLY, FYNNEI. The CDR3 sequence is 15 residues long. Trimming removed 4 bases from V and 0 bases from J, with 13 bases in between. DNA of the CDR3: TGTGCCAGCAGTGCTACTAGGCGCGGCTCCTACGAGCAGTACTTC. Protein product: CASSATRRGSYEQYF.

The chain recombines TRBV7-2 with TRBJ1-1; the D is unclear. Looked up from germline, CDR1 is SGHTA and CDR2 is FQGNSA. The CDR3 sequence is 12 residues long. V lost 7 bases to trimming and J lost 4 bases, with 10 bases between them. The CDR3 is CASTRGPTEAFF. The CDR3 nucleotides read TGTGCCAGCACCCGAGGGCCCACTGAAGCTTTCTTT.

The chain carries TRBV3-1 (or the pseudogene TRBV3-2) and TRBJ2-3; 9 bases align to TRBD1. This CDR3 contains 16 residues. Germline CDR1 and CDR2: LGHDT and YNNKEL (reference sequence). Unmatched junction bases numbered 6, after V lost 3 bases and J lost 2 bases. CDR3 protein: CASSHLRDRVTDTQYF. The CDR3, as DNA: TGTGCCAGCAGCCATTTGAGGGACAGGGTCACAGATACGCAGTATTTT.

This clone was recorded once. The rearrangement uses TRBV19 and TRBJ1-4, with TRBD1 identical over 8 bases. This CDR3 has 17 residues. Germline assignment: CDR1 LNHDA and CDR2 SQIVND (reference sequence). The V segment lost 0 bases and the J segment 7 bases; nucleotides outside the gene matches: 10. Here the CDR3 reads CASSIEVRQGASEKLFF. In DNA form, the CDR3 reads TGTGCCAGTAGTATAGAAGTCAGGCAGGGGGCGTCTGAAAAACTGTTTTTT.

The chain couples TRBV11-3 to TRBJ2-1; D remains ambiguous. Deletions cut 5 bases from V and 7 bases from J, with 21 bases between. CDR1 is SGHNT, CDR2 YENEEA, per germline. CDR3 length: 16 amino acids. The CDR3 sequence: CASSPPSRNPLNEQFF. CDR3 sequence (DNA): TGTGCCAGCAGCCCCCCTTCTAGAAACCCCTTGAATGAGCAGTTCTTC.

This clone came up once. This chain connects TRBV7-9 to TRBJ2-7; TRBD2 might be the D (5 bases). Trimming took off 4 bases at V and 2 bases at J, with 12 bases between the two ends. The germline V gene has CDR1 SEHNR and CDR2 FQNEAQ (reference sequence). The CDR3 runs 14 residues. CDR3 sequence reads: CASSYDGNPYEQYF. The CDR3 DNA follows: TGTGCCAGCAGCTATGACGGGAATCCCTACGAGCAGTACTTC.